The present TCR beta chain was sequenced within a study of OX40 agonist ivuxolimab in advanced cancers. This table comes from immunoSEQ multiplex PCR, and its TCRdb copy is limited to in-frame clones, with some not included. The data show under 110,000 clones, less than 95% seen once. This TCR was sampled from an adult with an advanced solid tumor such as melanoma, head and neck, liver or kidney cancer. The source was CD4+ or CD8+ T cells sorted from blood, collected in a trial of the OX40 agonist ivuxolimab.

CDR3 sequence (DNA): TGTGCCAGCAGCAAGCCCAGGCGGCCCCTTTGCAATCAGCCCCAGCATTTT. Its protein is CASSKPRRPLCNQPQHF. The J gene is TRBJ1-5, the V gene TRBV21-1. TRBV21-1 is annotated as a pseudogene. The CDR3 is made up of 17 amino acids.